Below, 10 T cell receptor beta chains from the same sample are listed, as sequenced in a study of blood T cell repertoires in COVID-19. The table came from immunoSEQ multiplex PCR; TCRdb's copy has only in-frame clones and leaves some out. The table shows 250,000 to 300,000 clones, with 70% to 90% occurring only once. The sequencing input was peripheral blood. Source of these receptors: a woman in her seventies with acute or convalescent COVID-19.

This chain links TRBV5-1 with TRBJ1-5; D gene uncertain. Germline V gene data show CDR1 as SGHRS and CDR2 as YFSETQ. V was trimmed by 0 bases and J by 5 bases, leaving 9 bases between them. The length of the CDR3 is 14 residues. DNA for the CDR3: TGCGCCAGCAGCTTGGGGGGAGGCGATCAGCCCCAGCATTTT. Its translation is CASSLGGGDQPQHF.

This sequence joins TRBV21-1 and TRBJ2-1; TRBD1 reflects the table's D call only, with no check against the DNA. TRBV21-1 is recorded as a pseudogene. The CDR3 extends over 13 amino acids. Here the CDR3 DNA reads TGTGCCAGCAGCGGACAGGGTCGGAATGAGCAGTTCTTC. Its translation is CASSGQGRNEQFF.

This chain connects TRBV28 to TRBJ1-5, with 7 bases matching TRBD1. This CDR3 is 15 amino acids long. V was clipped by 5 bases and J by 4 bases; unmatched bases: 8. Germline CDR1 reads MDHEN; CDR2 reads SYDVKM. Here the CDR3 DNA reads TGTGCCAGCAGTCAGATGAACAGGGGAAATCAGCCCCAGCATTTT. Amino acids: CASSQMNRGNQPQHF.

The gene calls are TRBV9 and TRBJ1-6, with TRBD1 matching 7 bases. V was pared by 3 bases and J by 7 bases, with 10 bases of the junction left unmatched. Germline CDR1 and CDR2: SGDLS and YYNGEE. CDR3 length: 16 amino acids. The CDR3: CASSATTGAVNSPLHF. CDR3 in DNA: TGTGCCAGCAGCGCCACAACAGGGGCCGTAAATTCACCCCTCCACTTT.

As to this clone: Other DNA sequences in the same sample also yield this CDR3. The chain combines TRBV2 with TRBJ1-5, with D possibly TRBD1 on 6 matching bases. There are 14 residues in the CDR3. Trimming left V 4 bases short and J 1 base short, with 8 bases between. Germline V CDR1 and CDR2: SNHLY, FYNNEI. The CDR3 nucleotides read TGTGCCAGCAGTGGAGGACAGAGCAATCAGCCCCAGCATTTT. Translating it yields CASSGGQSNQPQHF.

Of note for this clone: A junction end diverges from the germline sequence, so it may reflect a read error. CDR3 protein: CASSYSNAGPKYGYTF. The CDR3 DNA reads TGTGCCAGCAGTTACTCGAATGCGGGACCTAAGTATGGCTACACCTTC. V and J are TRBV6-6 and TRBJ1-2, with D tentatively TRBD1 (5 bases). The length of the CDR3 is 16 residues. CDR1 is MNHNY, CDR2 SVGAGI, per germline (reference sequence).

The J gene is TRBJ2-7, the V gene TRBV5-4; unclear D gene. Trimming stripped 0 bases from V and 7 bases from J, with 17 bases between. The CDR3 consists of 15 residues. The germline CDR1 and CDR2 sequences are SGHNT and YYREEE (reference sequence). The CDR3 nucleotides read TGTGCCAGCAGCTTGGGAGCGATTACTACGAGGGAGCAGTACTTC. Translating gives CASSLGAITTREQYF.

The chain couples TRBV7-9 to TRBJ1-5; 7 nucleotides agree with TRBD1. The CDR3 runs to 13 residues. CDR1 is SEHNR, CDR2 FQNEAQ, per germline (reference sequence). V trimming: 2 bases; J trimming: 9 bases; junction bases outside the gene matches: 4. The CDR3 loop is CASSLTGVSPQHF. As DNA, the CDR3 is TGTGCCAGCAGCTTAACAGGGGTGTCGCCCCAGCATTTT.

This chain connects TRBV7-6 to TRBJ2-7, with TRBD2 matching over 9 bases. Trimming removed 2 bases from V and 4 bases from J; junction bases left unmatched: 6. This CDR3 is built from 15 residues. Germline V gene data show CDR1 as SGHVS and CDR2 as FNYEAQ. This CDR3 reads CASSLSPRGGYEQYF. The CDR3 nucleotides read TGTGCCAGCAGCTTATCCCCGCGGGGGGGTTACGAGCAGTACTTC.

This chain joins TRBV19 and TRBJ1-2; D is undetermined. Germline CDR1 reads LNHDA; CDR2 reads SQIVND (reference sequence). The CDR3 consists of 14 residues. The ends were cut back, 4 bases at V and 4 bases at J, with 13 bases in the middle. CDR3 sequence: CASSTPPEIYGYTF. The CDR3, as DNA: TGTGCCAGTAGTACGCCACCGGAGATCTATGGCTACACCTTC. Full variable domain (outside the CDR3, taken from reference TRBV19 and TRBJ1-2): DGGITQSPKYLFRKEGQNVTLSCEQNLNHDAMYWYRQDPGQGLRLIYYSQIVNDFQKGDIAEGYSVSREKKESFPLTVTSAQKNPTAFYLCASSTPPEIYGYTFGSGTRLTVV.